The 30 T cell receptor beta chains given below trace back to one sample, sequenced in a study of blood T cell repertoires in COVID-19. Produced via immunoSEQ multiplex PCR; TCRdb's table is partial and in-frame only. The sample lists roughly 230,000 clones, about 80% seen once, with approximately 3.6% in the top ten. Material: PBMCs or T cells enriched from blood (not recorded which). These receptors all come from a man between 50 and 59 years old who had recovered from COVID-19.

J is TRBJ1-1 and V is TRBV9; possible D gene TRBD1, 5 bases. Between the trimmed V and J ends, which lost 0 bases and 10 bases, there was a span of 19 bases. The germline CDR1 and CDR2 sequences are SGDLS and YYNGEE. The CDR3 extends over 15 amino acids. This chain's CDR3 is CASSVVSKVGAGAFF. The DNA of the CDR3 is TGTGCCAGCAGCGTAGTTAGCAAGGTTGGGGCTGGAGCTTTCTTT. Looking up the rest from reference TRBV9 and TRBJ1-1 gives the full variable domain: DSGVTQTPKHLITATGQRVTLRCSPRSGDLSVYWYQQSLDQGLQFLIQYYNGEERAKGNILERFSAQQFPDLHSELNLSSLELGDSALYFCASSVVSKVGAGAFFGQGTRLTVV.

This clone was counted only a few times. The genes are TRBV7-2 and TRBJ1-3, with 11 bases lining up with TRBD1. Germline assignment: CDR1 SGHTA and CDR2 FQGNSA. This CDR3 contains 14 residues. J gave up 8 bases and V 6 bases, and 6 bases lay outside the gene matches. The CDR3 bases are TGTGCCAGCAGAACAGGACAGGGGGCTTACACCATATATTTT. Translated, it gives CASRTGQGAYTIYF.

V and J are TRBV28 and TRBJ2-1; TRBD2 aligns across 14 bases. Trimming took 6 bases from V and 0 from J; bases not matched to a gene: 7. The germline V gene encodes CDR1 MDHEN and CDR2 SYDVKM. CDR3 size: 18 residues. The CDR3 DNA reads TGTGCCAGCAGGCCGCGACTAGCGGGAGGGAGCTCCTACAATGAGCAGTTCTTC. Residues: CASRPRLAGGSSYNEQFF. The full variable domain, in which reference TRBV28 and TRBJ2-1 provide the parts outside the CDR3, is DVKVTQSSRYLVKRTGEKVFLECVQDMDHENMFWYRQDPGLGLRLIYFSYDVKMKEKGDIPEGYSVSREKKERFSLILESASTNQTSMYLCASRPRLAGGSSYNEQFFGPGTRLTVL.

In its sample, this clone was seen a few times. The V and J genes are TRBV9 and TRBJ2-1; 9 nucleotides match TRBD1. The CDR3 is 16 amino acids. V lost 4 bases, J lost 10 bases, and 15 bases stayed unmatched. CDR1 and CDR2 (germline): SGDLS, YYNGEE. The CDR3 reads CASSPPWTGEGAEQFF. CDR3 DNA sequence: TGTGCCAGCAGCCCCCCCTGGACAGGGGAGGGAGCGGAGCAGTTCTTC.

The chain uses TRBV18 and TRBJ1-2; a weak D match, TRBD1 (6 bases). The CDR3 contains 16 residues. V lost 1 base and J 3 bases, leaving 15 bases between the germline ends. CDR1 is KGHSH and CDR2 is LQKENI in the germline V gene. The CDR3 DNA sequence: TGTGCCAGCTCACCACGACAGGCCTCCAGGGACTATGGCTACACCTTC. It yields the protein CASSPRQASRDYGYTF.

The chain links TRBV4-3 to TRBJ1-2; TRBD1 agrees at 9 bases. V shed 1 base, J shed 4 bases, and the junction held 4 bases outside the gene matches. CDR1 and CDR2 from the germline V gene are LGHNA and YSLEER. The CDR3 covers 15 residues. The CDR3 coding sequence is TGCGCCAGCAGCCAAGGAGACAGGGGGATCTATGGCTACACCTTC. Its protein is CASSQGDRGIYGYTF.

The chain combines TRBV4-3 with TRBJ1-2, with 7 positions matching TRBD1. The ends lost 1 base at V and 7 bases at J; junction bases unmatched: 9. Germline CDR1 reads LGHNA; CDR2 reads YSLEER. CDR3 length: 15 residues. Here the CDR3 reads CASSQARGQAGGYTF. As DNA, the CDR3 is TGCGCCAGCAGCCAAGCCCGAGGACAGGCTGGTGGCTACACCTTC.

V and J are TRBV7-9 and TRBJ2-7; 8 positions match TRBD1. The V gene end was trimmed by 3 bases and the J gene end by 0 bases; junction bases not matched to a gene: 10. This CDR3 has 17 amino acids. Germline lookup yields CDR1 SEHNR and CDR2 FQNEAQ (reference sequence). The CDR3 bases are TGTGCCAGCAGCTTCCAGACAGGGGCCGGGTACTCCTACGAGCAGTACTTC. As protein: CASSFQTGAGYSYEQYF. Full variable domain (rest looked up from reference TRBV7-9 and TRBJ2-7): DTGVSQNPRHKITKRGQNVTFRCDPISEHNRLYWYRQTLGQGPEFLTYFQNEAQLEKSRLLSDRFSAERPKGSFSTLEIQRTEQGDSAMYLCASSFQTGAGYSYEQYFGPGTRLTVT.

Only one count was recorded for this clone. This chain links TRBV6-4 with TRBJ2-5; 10 positions agree with TRBD1. The CDR3 runs 15 residues. Germline values: CDR1 MRHNA, CDR2 SNTAGT. V shed 0 bases and J 9 bases; nucleotides not matched to a gene: 7. This CDR3 reads CASSDSTAGQGAQYF. CDR3 nucleotide sequence: TGTGCCAGCAGTGACTCGACAGCAGGACAGGGGGCCCAGTACTTC.

V is TRBV5-1 and J is TRBJ2-1, with TRBD1 identical over 7 bases. From germline, CDR1 is SGHRS and CDR2 YFSETQ. The CDR3 totals 16 residues. The V segment lost 8 bases and the J segment 0 bases; nucleotides outside the gene matches: 11. CDR3 in DNA: TGCGCCAGTTCACCGACAGGGATCAGCTCCTACAATGAGCAGTTCTTC. As protein: CASSPTGISSYNEQFF.

The chain employs TRBV11-2 and TRBJ2-7, with D tentatively TRBD1 (7 bases). Trimming left V 7 bases short and J 5 bases short, with 18 bases between. Germline V gives CDR1 SGHAT, CDR2 FQNNGV. This CDR3 has 14 amino acids. In DNA, the CDR3 is TGTGCCAGCATCCAGGGGGGCAGGGTAAACGAGCAGTACTTC. Residues: CASIQGGRVNEQYF.

V gene TRBV5-5 combines with J gene TRBJ2-1; 11 nucleotides align to TRBD2. J was trimmed by 5 bases and V by 4 bases; bases with no gene match: 20. CDR1 is SGHKS and CDR2 is YYEKEE in the germline V gene (reference sequence). This CDR3 is built from 20 residues. CDR3 nucleotides: TGTGCCAGCAGCGAGACAGGGATGGTGATAGCGGGAGGGCCGAACAATGAGCAGTTCTTC. As protein: CASSETGMVIAGGPNNEQFF.

With respect to this clone: The same CDR3 can be traced to other DNA sequences in this sample. CDR3 nucleotides: TGTGCCAGCAGTTCGCAAGAGACCCAGTACTTC. It yields the protein CASSSQETQYF. The chain has TRBV6-6 and TRBJ2-5; D is unresolved. V lost 4 bases, J lost 2 bases, and 2 bases lay in between. Germline CDR1 reads MNHNY; CDR2 reads SVGAGI (reference sequence). The CDR3 runs 11 residues.

J is TRBJ2-1 and V is TRBV24-1; no clear D. CDR1 is KGHDR, CDR2 SFDVKD, per germline. The CDR3 totals 11 residues. The V end lost 8 bases, the J end lost 7 bases, and 8 bases lay between the germline ends. DNA for the CDR3: TGTGCCACCATGGTCGGGAATGAGCAGTTCTTC. This encodes CATMVGNEQFF.

CDR3 residues: CASSFPQGRSYEQYF. The CDR3 DNA sequence: TGTGCCAGCAGCTTTCCCCAGGGGCGGTCCTACGAGCAGTACTTC. V is TRBV11-2 and J is TRBJ2-7; maybe TRBD1 (6 bases). CDR3 length: 15 amino acids. The V end was cut by 3 bases, the J end by 1 base, with 13 bases between. The germline gives CDR1 SGHAT, CDR2 FQNNGV.

This chain links TRBV4-1 with TRBJ2-5, with 9 bases matching TRBD2. The ends lost 1 base at V and 0 bases at J; junction bases unmatched: 9. This CDR3 spans 18 amino acids. In germline, CDR1 is MGHRA, CDR2 YSYEKL. The CDR3 sequence is CASSQATRTSVNQETQYF. In nucleotides, the CDR3 is TGCGCCAGCAGCCAAGCTACCCGGACTAGCGTAAACCAAGAGACCCAGTACTTC.

CDR3 sequence: CAIKEAPSDGELFF. The CDR3 DNA reads as TGTGCCATCAAGGAGGCCCCCTCGGACGGGGAGCTGTTTTTT. V and J are TRBV10-3 and TRBJ2-2; the D gene is possibly TRBD2 (5 bases). The germline gives CDR1 ENHRY, CDR2 SYGVKD. With 7 bases removed from V and 7 bases from J, the gap between germline ends came to 16 bases. The CDR3 has 14 amino acids.

The rearrangement uses TRBV19 and TRBJ1-2; 8 nucleotides match TRBD1. CDR1 and CDR2 from the germline V gene are LNHDA and SQIVND (reference sequence). The junction had 9 bases not matched to a gene; V was cut back by 5 bases and J by 4 bases. This CDR3 spans 15 amino acids. CDR3 protein: CASSSRQGTGYGYTF. CDR3 DNA: TGTGCCAGTAGTTCGCGACAGGGGACGGGCTATGGCTACACCTTC.

The CDR3 loop reads CATSRSDRIHEQFF. The DNA of the CDR3 is TGTGCCACCAGCAGATCGGACAGGATCCATGAGCAGTTCTTC. The chain combines TRBV15 with TRBJ2-1; 7 bases line up with TRBD1. There are 14 residues in the CDR3. Germline assignment: CDR1 LNHNV and CDR2 YYDKDF (reference sequence). With V trimmed by 2 bases and J by 8 bases, 6 bases remained unmatched.

This CDR3 reads CASSESSEQYF. The CDR3 region has the DNA TGCGCCAGCAGTGAATCGTCCGAGCAGTACTTC. V gene TRBV10-2 combines with J gene TRBJ2-7; D not resolved. The CDR3 sequence is 11 residues long. The ends were cut back, 3 bases at V and 6 bases at J, with 6 bases in the middle. The V gene's germline CDR1 is WSHSY and CDR2 SAAADI.

The chain recombines TRBV28 with TRBJ2-3; 7 bases are shared with TRBD1. From germline, CDR1 is MDHEN and CDR2 SYDVKM. The V and J ends lost 10 bases and 5 bases, in that order; junction bases with no gene match: 6. This CDR3 is built from 12 residues. As DNA, the CDR3 is TGTGCCACAGACAGGGAGCAAGATACGCAGTATTTT. This encodes CATDREQDTQYF. The whole variable domain, filled in from reference TRBV28 and TRBJ2-3, reads DVKVTQSSRYLVKRTGEKVFLECVQDMDHENMFWYRQDPGLGLRLIYFSYDVKMKEKGDIPEGYSVSREKKERFSLILESASTNQTSMYLCATDREQDTQYFGPGTRLTVL.

The genes are TRBV19 and TRBJ1-4; no clear D gene. Germline loops: CDR1 LNHDA, CDR2 SQIVND (reference sequence). This CDR3 spans 14 amino acids. Trimming took 2 bases from V and 5 from J, leaving 9 bases between them. CDR3 nucleotide sequence: TGTGCCAGTAGTATATCACAGAAAAATGAAAAACTGTTTTTT. Its protein product is CASSISQKNEKLFF.

The chain links TRBV18 to TRBJ2-2; 12 positions match TRBD2. This CDR3 has 16 residues. From germline, CDR1 is KGHSH and CDR2 LQKENI. Unmatched junction bases numbered 2, after V lost 4 bases and J lost 2 bases. The CDR3 sequence: CASSLTSGRNTGELFF. As DNA, the CDR3 is TGTGCCAGCTCACTGACTAGCGGGAGAAACACCGGGGAGCTGTTTTTT.

J is TRBJ1-5 and V is TRBV19, with 7 bases fitting TRBD1. CDR3 length equals 14 residues. Unmatched junction bases numbered 7, after V lost 4 bases and J lost 7 bases. The germline CDR1 and CDR2 sequences are LNHDA and SQIVND (reference sequence). The CDR3 nucleotides are TGTGCCAGTAGTACAGGGGGTGTCCGGCAGCCCCAGCATTTT. It encodes CASSTGGVRQPQHF.

The chain uses TRBV10-1 and TRBJ2-1, with D perhaps TRBD1 (5 bases). CDR1 is WNHNN, CDR2 SYGVQD, per germline (reference sequence). With 6 bases removed from V and 5 bases from J, the gap between germline ends came to 17 bases. This CDR3 comprises 15 residues. CDR3 sequence reads: CASSPRSLGDNEQFF. The DNA of the CDR3 is TGCGCCAGCAGCCCACGTTCCCTAGGGGACAATGAGCAGTTCTTC.

This chain joins TRBV27 and TRBJ1-2, with TRBD1 matching over 11 bases. V was pared by 5 bases and J by 2 bases, with 10 bases of the junction left unmatched. This CDR3 contains 17 residues. CDR1 and CDR2 from the germline V gene are MNHEY and SMNVEV (reference sequence). CDR3 DNA: TGTGCCAGCAGTGTAAGAGAGGGGGACAGGGGGAACTATGGCTACACCTTC. Its translation is CASSVREGDRGNYGYTF.

This clone has a count of ten or more. This chain joins TRBV14 and TRBJ2-7; TRBD2 agrees at 10 bases. The germline V gene has CDR1 SGHDN and CDR2 FVKESK. V lost 4 bases and J lost 4; bases outside the gene matches: 10. The CDR3 has 16 amino acids. In nucleotides, the CDR3 is TGTGCCAGCAGCCCAAGATATGGGACTAGCGCGTACGAGCAGTACTTC. It codes for CASSPRYGTSAYEQYF.

This clone has a single count. This rearrangement joins TRBV11-3 to TRBJ1-1; D remains ambiguous. This CDR3 is built from 15 residues. Per the germline V gene, CDR1 is SGHNT and CDR2 is YENEEA. V lost 5 bases and J lost 4, with 17 bases in between. CDR3 amino acids: CASSPGALRGTEAFF. For the CDR3, the DNA is TGTGCCAGCAGCCCCGGCGCTTTACGGGGCACTGAAGCTTTCTTT.

The V and J genes are TRBV4-1 and TRBJ1-1, with 7 positions matching TRBD1. This CDR3 is 15 amino acids long. V shed 0 bases and J 4 bases; nucleotides not matched to a gene: 5. The germline V gene encodes CDR1 MGHRA and CDR2 YSYEKL. The CDR3 loop reads CASSQDRQGGTEAFF. The CDR3 nucleotides read TGCGCCAGCAGCCAAGATCGACAGGGCGGCACTGAAGCTTTCTTT.

This chain connects TRBV11-2 to TRBJ2-3, with 7 bases that match TRBD1. Losses at the gene ends were 4 bases for V and 4 bases for J; bases not matched to a gene: 11. Germline values: CDR1 SGHAT, CDR2 FQNNGV. The CDR3 contains 16 residues. The CDR3 sequence is CASSSGQSALSDTQYF. The CDR3 nucleotides read TGTGCCAGCAGCTCGGGACAGTCCGCACTCTCAGATACGCAGTATTTT. The full variable domain, completed using reference TRBV11-2 and TRBJ2-3, is EAGVAQSPRYKIIEKRQSVAFWCNPISGHATLYWYQQILGQGPKLLIQFQNNGVVDDSQLPKDRFSAERLKGVDSTLKIQPAKLEDSAVYLCASSSGQSALSDTQYFGPGTRLTVL.